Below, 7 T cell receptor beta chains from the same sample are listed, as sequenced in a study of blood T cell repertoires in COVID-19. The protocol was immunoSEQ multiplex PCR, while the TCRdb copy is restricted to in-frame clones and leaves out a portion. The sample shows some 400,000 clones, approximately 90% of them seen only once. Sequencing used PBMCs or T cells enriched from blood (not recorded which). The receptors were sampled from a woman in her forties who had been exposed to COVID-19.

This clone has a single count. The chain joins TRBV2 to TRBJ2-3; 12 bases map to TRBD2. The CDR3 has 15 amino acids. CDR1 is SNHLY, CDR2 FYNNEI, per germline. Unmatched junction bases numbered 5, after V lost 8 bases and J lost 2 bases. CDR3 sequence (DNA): TGTGCCAGCGGTCTAGCGGGAGGGATCACAGATACGCAGTATTTT. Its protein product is CASGLAGGITDTQYF. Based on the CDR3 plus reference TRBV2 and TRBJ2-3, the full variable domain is EPEVTQTPSHQVTQMGQEVILRCVPISNHLYFYWYRQILGQKVEFLVSFYNNEISEKSEIFDDQFSVERPDGSNFTLKIRSTKLEDSAMYFCASGLAGGITDTQYFGPGTRLTVL.

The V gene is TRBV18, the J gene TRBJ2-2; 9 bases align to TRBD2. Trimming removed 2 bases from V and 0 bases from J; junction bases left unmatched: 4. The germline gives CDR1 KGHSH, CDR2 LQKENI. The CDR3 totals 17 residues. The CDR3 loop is CASSPGLAGTNTGELFF. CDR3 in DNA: TGTGCCAGCTCACCAGGGCTAGCGGGAACGAACACCGGGGAGCTGTTTTTT. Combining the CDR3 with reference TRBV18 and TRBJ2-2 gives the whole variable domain NAGVMQNPRHLVRRRGQEARLRCSPMKGHSHVYWYRQLPEEGLKFMVYLQKENIIDESGMPKERFSAEFPKEGPSILRIQQVVRGDSAAYFCASSPGLAGTNTGELFFGEGSRLTVL.

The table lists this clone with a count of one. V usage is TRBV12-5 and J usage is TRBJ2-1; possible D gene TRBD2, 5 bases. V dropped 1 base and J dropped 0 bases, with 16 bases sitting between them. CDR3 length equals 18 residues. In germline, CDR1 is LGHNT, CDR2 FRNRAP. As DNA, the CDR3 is TGTGCTAGTGGTTTGGCCGACAAGAGGGATCTCTCCTACAATGAGCAGTTCTTC. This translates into CASGLADKRDLSYNEQFF.

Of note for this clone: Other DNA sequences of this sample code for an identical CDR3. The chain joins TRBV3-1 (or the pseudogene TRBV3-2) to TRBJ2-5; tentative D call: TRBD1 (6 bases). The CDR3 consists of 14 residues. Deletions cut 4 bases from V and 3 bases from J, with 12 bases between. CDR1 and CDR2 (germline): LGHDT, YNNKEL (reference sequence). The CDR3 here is CASSLGAGEETQYF. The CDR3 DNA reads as TGTGCCAGCAGCCTCGGGGCAGGGGAAGAGACCCAGTACTTC.

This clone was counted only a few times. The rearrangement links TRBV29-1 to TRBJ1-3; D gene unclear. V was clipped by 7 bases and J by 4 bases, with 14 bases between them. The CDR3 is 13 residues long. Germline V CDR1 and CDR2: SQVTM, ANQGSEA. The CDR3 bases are TGCAGCGCTGCCAGGAGGTTGGGAAACACCATATATTTT. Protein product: CSAARRLGNTIYF.

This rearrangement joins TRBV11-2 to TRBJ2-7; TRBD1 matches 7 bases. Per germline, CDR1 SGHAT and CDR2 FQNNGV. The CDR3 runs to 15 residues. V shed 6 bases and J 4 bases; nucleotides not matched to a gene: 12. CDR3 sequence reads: CASRALRTGPYEQYF. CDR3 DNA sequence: TGTGCCAGCAGAGCGCTTCGGACAGGCCCTTACGAGCAGTACTTC.

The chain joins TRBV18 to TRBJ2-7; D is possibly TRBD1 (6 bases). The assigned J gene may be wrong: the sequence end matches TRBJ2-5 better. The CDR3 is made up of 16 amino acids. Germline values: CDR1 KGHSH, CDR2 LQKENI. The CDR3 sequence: CASSPSRGSGTGTQYF. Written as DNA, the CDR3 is TGTGCCAGCTCTCCCTCAAGGGGGTCCGGGACGGGGACCCAGTACTTC.